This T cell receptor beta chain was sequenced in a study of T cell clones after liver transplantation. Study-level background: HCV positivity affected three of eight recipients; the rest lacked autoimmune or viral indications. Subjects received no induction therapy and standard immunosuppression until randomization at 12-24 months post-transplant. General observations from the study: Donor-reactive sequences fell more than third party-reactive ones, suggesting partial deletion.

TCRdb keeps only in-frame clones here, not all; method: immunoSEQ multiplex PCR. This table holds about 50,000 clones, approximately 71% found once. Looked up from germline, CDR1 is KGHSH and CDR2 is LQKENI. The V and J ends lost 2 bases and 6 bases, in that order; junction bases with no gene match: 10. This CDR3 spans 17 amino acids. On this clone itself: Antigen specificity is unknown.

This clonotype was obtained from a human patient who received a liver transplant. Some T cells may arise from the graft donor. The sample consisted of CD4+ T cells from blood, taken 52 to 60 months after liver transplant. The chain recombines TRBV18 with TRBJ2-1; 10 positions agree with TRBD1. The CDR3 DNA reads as TGTGCCAGCTCACCAACGCTCCGGGACAGGGGAGGCAATGAGCAGTTCTTC. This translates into CASSPTLRDRGGNEQFF.